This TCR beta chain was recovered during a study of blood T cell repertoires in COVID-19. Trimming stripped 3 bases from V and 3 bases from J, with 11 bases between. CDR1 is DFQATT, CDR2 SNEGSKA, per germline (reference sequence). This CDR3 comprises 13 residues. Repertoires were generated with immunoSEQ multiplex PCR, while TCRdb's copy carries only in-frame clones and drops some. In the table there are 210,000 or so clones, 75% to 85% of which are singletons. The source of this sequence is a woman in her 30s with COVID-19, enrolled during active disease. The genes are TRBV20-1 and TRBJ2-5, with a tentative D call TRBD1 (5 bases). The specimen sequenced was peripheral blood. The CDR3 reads CSASRGNEETQYF. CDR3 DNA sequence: TGCAGTGCTAGTAGGGGTAATGAAGAGACCCAGTACTTC.